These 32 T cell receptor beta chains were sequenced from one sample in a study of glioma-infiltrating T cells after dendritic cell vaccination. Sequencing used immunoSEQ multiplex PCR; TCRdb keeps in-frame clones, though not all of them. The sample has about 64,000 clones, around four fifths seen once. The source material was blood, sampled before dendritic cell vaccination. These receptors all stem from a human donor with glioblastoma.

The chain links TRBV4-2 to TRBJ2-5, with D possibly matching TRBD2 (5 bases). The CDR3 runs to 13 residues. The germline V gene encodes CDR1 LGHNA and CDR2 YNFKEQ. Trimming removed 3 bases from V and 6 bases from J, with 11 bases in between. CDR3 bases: TGTGCCAGCAGCCAGGAGGCCCTGCAGACCCAGTACTTC. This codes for CASSQEALQTQYF.

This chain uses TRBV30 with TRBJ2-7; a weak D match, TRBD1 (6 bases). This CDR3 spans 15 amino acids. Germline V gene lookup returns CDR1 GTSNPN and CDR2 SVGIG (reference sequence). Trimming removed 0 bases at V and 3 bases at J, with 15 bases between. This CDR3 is CAWSVQGSPLYEQYF. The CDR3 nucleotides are TGTGCCTGGAGTGTACAGGGTAGCCCCCTCTACGAGCAGTACTTC.

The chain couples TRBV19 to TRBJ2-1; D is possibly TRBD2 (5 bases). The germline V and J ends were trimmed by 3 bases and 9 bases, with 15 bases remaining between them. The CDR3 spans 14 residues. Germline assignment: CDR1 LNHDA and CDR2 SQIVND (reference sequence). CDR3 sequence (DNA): TGTGCCAGTAGTATTGGGCTAGCAGCGGTTGAGCAGTTCTTC. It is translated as CASSIGLAAVEQFF.

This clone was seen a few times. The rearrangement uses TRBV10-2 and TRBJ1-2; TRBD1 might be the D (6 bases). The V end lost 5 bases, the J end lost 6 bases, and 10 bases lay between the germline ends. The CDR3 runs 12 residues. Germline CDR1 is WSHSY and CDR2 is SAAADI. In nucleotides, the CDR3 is TGCGCCAGCAGTTGGACAGTACATGGCTACACCTTC. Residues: CASSWTVHGYTF.

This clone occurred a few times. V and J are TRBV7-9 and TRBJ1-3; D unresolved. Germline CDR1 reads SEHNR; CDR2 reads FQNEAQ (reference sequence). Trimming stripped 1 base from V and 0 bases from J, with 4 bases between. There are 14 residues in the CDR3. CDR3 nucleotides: TGTGCCAGCAGCTTAGGGAGCTCTGGAAACACCATATATTTT. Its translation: CASSLGSSGNTIYF.

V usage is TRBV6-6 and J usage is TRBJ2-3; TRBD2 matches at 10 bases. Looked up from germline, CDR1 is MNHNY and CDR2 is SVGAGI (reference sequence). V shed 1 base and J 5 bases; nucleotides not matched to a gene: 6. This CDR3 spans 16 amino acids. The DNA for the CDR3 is TGTGCCAGCAGTTACTACAGCGGGGGGGCGGGAGATACGCAGTATTTT. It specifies CASSYYSGGAGDTQYF.

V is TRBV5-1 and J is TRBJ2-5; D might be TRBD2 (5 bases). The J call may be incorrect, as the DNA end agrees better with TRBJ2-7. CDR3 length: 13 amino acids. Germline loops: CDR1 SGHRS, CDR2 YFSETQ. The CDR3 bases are TGCGCCAGCAGCTTGGGACTACAATACGAGCAGTACTTC. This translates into CASSLGLQYEQYF.

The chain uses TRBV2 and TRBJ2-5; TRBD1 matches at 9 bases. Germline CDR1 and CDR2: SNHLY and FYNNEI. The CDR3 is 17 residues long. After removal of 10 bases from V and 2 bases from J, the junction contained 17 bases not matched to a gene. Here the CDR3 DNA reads TGTGCCATCTCTCTACAAAGGGACAGGGAATTTCAAGAGACCCAGTACTTC. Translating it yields CAISLQRDREFQETQYF.

CDR3 protein: CASSFYREGTEAFF. CDR3 coding DNA: TGCGCCAGCAGCTTTTACAGGGAAGGTACTGAAGCTTTCTTT. The V call is TRBV5-1, the J call TRBJ1-1; tentative D call: TRBD1 (6 bases). Trimming pared 2 bases from V and 5 bases from J, leaving 13 bases between. The CDR3 is made up of 14 amino acids. Per germline, CDR1 SGHRS and CDR2 YFSETQ.

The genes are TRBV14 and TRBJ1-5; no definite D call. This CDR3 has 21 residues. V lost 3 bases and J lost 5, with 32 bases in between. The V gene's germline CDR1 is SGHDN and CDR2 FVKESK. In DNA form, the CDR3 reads TGTGCCAGCAGCCATTCGTCCCCTGGGTGGGTGGGGAGGGTTGTATATCAGCCCCAGCATTTT. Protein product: CASSHSSPGWVGRVVYQPQHF.

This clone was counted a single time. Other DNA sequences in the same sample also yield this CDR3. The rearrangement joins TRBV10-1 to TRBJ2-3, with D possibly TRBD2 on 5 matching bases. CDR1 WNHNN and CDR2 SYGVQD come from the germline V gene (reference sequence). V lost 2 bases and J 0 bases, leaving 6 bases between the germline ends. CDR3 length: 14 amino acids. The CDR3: CASSEAGSTDTQYF. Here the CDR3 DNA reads TGCGCCAGCAGTGAGGCGGGTAGCACAGATACGCAGTATTTT.

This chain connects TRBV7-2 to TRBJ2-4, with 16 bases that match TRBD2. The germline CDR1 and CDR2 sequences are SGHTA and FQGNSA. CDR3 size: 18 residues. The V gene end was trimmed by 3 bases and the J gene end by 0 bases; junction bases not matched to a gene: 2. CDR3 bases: TGTGCCAGCAGCTTCGGGACTAGCGGGGGGGTAGCCAAAAACATTCAGTACTTC. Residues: CASSFGTSGGVAKNIQYF.

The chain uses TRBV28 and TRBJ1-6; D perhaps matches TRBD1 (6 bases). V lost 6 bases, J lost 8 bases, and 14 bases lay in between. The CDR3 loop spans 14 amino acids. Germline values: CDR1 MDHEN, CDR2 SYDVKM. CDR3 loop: CASSLGGADSPLHF. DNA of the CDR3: TGTGCCAGCAGCCTAGGGGGAGCGGATTCACCCCTCCACTTT.

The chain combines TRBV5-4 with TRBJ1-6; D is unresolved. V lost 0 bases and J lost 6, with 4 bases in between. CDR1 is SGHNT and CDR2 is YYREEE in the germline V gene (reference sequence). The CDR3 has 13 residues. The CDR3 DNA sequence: TGTGCCAGCAGCTTGGTCGGTAATTCACCCCTCCACTTT. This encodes CASSLVGNSPLHF.

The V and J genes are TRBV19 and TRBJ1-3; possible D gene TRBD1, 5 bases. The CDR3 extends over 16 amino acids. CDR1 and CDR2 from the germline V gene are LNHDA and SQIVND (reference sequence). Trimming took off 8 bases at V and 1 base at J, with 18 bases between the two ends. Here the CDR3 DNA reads TGTGCCAGTGAAATGGGCAGGGAGGAATCTGGAAACACCATATATTTT. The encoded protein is CASEMGREESGNTIYF.

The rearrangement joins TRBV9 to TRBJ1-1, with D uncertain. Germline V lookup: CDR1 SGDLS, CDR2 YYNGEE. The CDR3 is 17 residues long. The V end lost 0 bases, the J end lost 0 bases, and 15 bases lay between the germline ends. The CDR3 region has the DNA TGTGCCAGCAGCGTAGGCGGAGGGATTGGAATGAACACTGAAGCTTTCTTT. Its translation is CASSVGGGIGMNTEAFF.

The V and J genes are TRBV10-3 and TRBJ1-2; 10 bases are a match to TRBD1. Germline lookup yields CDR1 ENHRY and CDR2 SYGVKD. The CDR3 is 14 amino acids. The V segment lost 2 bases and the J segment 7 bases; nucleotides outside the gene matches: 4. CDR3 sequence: CAISEGTGAAGYTF. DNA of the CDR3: TGTGCCATCAGTGAGGGGACAGGGGCGGCTGGCTACACCTTC.

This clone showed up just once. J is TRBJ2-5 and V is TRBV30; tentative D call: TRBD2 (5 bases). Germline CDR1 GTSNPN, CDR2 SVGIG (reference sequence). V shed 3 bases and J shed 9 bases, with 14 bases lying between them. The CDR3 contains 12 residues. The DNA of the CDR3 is TGTGCCTGGAGCGGGGTTGAGAAGGCCCAGTACTTC. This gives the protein CAWSGVEKAQYF.

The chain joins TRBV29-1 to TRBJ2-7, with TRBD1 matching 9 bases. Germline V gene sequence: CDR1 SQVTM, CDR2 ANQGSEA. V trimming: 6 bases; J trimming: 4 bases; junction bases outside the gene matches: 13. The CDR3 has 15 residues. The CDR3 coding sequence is TGCAGCGTCGACGGTTTACAGGGGGCCCCATACGAGCAGTACTTC. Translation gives CSVDGLQGAPYEQYF.

CDR3 DNA sequence: TGTGCCAGTAGTAGACAAGGAGGCTACAATGAGCAGTTCTTC. Amino acids: CASSRQGGYNEQFF. The genes are TRBV19 and TRBJ2-1; D is perhaps TRBD2 (5 bases). Germline CDR1 LNHDA, CDR2 SQIVND (reference sequence). The V gene lost 4 bases and the J gene lost 3 bases, with 10 bases spanning the gap. CDR3 length: 14 residues.

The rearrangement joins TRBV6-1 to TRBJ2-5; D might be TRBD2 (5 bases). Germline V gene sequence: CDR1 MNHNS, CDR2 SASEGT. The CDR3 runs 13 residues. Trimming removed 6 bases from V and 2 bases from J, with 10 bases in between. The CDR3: CASSGVTQETQYF. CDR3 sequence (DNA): TGTGCCAGCAGCGGGGTGACGCAAGAGACCCAGTACTTC.

The CDR3 is CSAVVGGLLGYTF. CDR3 DNA sequence: TGCAGCGCCGTTGTGGGGGGGCTGTTGGGCTACACCTTC. This chain uses TRBV29-1 with TRBJ1-2, with D tentatively TRBD1 (6 bases). Germline assignment: CDR1 SQVTM and CDR2 ANQGSEA. V lost 7 bases and J lost 8, with 20 bases in between. This CDR3 is built from 13 residues.

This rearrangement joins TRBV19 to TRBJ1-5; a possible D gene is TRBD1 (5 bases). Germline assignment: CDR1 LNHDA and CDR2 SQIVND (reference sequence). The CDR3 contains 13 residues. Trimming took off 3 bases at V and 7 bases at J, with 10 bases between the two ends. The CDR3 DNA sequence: TGTGCCAGTAGTATGGGAGGGGTACAGCCCCAGCATTTT. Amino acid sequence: CASSMGGVQPQHF.

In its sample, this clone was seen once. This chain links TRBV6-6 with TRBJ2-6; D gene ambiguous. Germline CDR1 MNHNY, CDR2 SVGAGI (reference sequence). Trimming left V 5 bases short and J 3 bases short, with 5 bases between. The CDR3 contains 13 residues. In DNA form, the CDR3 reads TGTGCCAGCAGTCCCGGTGGGGCCAACGTCCTGACTTTC. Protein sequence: CASSPGGANVLTF.

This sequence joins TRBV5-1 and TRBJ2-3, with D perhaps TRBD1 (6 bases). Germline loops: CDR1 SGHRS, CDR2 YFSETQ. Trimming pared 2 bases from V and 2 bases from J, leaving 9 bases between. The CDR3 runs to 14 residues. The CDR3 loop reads CASSFDRTTDTQYF. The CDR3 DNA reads TGCGCCAGCAGCTTCGACAGGACCACAGATACGCAGTATTTT.

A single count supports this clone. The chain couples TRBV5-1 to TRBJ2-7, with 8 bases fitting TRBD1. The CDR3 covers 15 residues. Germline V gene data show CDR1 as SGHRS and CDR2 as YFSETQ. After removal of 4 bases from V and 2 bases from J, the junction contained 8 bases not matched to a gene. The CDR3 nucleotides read TGCGCCAGCAGCCTGGGACAGGTCCCTACCTACGAGCAGTACTTC. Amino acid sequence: CASSLGQVPTYEQYF.

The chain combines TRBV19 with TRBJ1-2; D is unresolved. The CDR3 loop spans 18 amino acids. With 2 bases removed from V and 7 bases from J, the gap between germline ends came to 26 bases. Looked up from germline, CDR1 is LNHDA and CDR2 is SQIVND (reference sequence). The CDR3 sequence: CASSIPFRREVVLSGYTF. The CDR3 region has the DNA TGTGCCAGTAGTATACCGTTTCGACGCGAGGTGGTTCTCTCTGGCTACACCTTC.

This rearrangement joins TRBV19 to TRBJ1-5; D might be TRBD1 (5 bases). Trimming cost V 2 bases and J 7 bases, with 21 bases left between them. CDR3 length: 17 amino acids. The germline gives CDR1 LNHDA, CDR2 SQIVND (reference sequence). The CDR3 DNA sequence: TGTGCCAGTAGTATAATGGGTGGAAGGGGCGGTTCGCAGCCCCAGCATTTT. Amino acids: CASSIMGGRGGSQPQHF.

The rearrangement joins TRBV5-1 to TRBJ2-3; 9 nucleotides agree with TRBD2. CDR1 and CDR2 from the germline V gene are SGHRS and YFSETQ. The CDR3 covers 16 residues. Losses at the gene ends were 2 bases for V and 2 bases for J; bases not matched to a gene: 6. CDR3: CASSFRGGAPTDTQYF. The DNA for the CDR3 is TGCGCCAGCAGCTTCCGCGGGGGGGCCCCCACAGATACGCAGTATTTT.

In DNA, the CDR3 is TGTGCCAGCAGTGAGGGGCGGGGAACTGAAGCTTTCTTT. Protein sequence: CASSEGRGTEAFF. The J gene is TRBJ1-1, the V gene TRBV6-4, with D perhaps TRBD1 (5 bases). From germline, CDR1 is MRHNA and CDR2 SNTAGT. Trimming removed 3 bases from V and 5 bases from J, with 10 bases in between. The CDR3 extends over 13 amino acids.

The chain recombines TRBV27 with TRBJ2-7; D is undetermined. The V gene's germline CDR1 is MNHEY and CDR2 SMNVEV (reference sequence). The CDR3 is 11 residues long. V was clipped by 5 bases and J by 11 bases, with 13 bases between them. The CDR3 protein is CASSPGFMEYF. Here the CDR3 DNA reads TGTGCCAGCAGTCCGGGTTTTATGGAGTACTTC.

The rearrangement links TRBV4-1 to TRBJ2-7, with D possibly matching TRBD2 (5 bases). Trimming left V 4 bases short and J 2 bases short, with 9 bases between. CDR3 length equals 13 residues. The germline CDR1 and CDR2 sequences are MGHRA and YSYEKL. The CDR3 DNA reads TGCGCCAGCAGCCCGGACTGGGCCTACGAGCAGTACTTC. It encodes CASSPDWAYEQYF.